Listed below are T cell receptor beta chains from one sample, sequenced in a study of T cells in Graves' hyperthyroidism and ophthalmopathy. TCRdb re-called the multiplex PCR reads with MiXCR, one entry per CDR3 protein. Of about 600,000 distinct CDR3 sequences detected, about a sixth appear once; the ten largest clones hold less than 3.5%. The sample taken for sequencing was blood. These receptor sequences come from a woman in her thirties or forties with Graves' ophthalmopathy. The CDR3 runs from the conserved cysteine through the conserved F or W. D genes are given only for firm matches. Some rows mark clone size as missing; the rest say once, few, many or name a class of expanded clone.

V gene: TRBV7-9; J gene: TRBJ1-2; D gene: NA; clone size: few; CDR3 DNA: TGTGCCAGCAGCCCATCCGCAGGGTGGTACACCTTC; CDR3 protein: CASSPSAGWYTF
V gene: TRBV12-3/TRBV12-4; J gene: TRBJ1-6; D gene: TRBD1; clone size: NA; CDR3 DNA: TGTGCCAGCAGTCGACAGGGGGCACATTCACCCCTCCACTTT; CDR3 protein: CASSRQGAHSPLHF
V gene: TRBV28; J gene: TRBJ2-3; D gene: TRBD1; clone size: many; CDR3 DNA: TGTGCCAGCAGTTTATTATTGGGTTCAGGACAGGGGGCTGTTACGCAGTATTTT; CDR3 protein: CASSLLLGSGQGAVTQYF
V gene: TRBV18; J gene: TRBJ1-3; D gene: NA; clone size: few; CDR3 DNA: TGTGCCAGCTCACCGGCAGGGGCCAGCTCTGGAAACACCATATATTTT; CDR3 protein: CASSPAGASSGNTIYF
V gene: TRBV4-1; J gene: TRBJ2-3; D gene: TRBD2; clone size: NA; CDR3 DNA: TGCGCCAGCAGCCAAGATCCCGGACTAGCGGGAGAACGAACGGATACGCAGTATTTT; CDR3 protein: CASSQDPGLAGERTDTQYF
V gene: TRBV20-1; J gene: TRBJ2-7; D gene: TRBD1; clone size: few; CDR3 DNA: TGCAGTGCCCAATCGCCGGGACAGGGAAGATCCTACGAGCAGTACTTC; CDR3 protein: CSAQSPGQGRSYEQYF
V gene: TRBV5-1; J gene: TRBJ1-6; D gene: TRBD1; clone size: few; CDR3 DNA: TGCGCCAGCAGCTGGGAAACAGGGGCAAATAATTCACCCCTCCACTTT; CDR3 protein: CASSWETGANNSPLHF
V gene: TRBV3-1; J gene: TRBJ2-1; D gene: TRBD2; clone size: many; CDR3 DNA: TGTGCCAGCAGCCCGACTAGCGGGACCCCCAATGAGCAGTTCTTC; CDR3 protein: CASSPTSGTPNEQFF
V gene: TRBV6-1; J gene: TRBJ1-1; D gene: NA; clone size: few; CDR3 DNA: TGTGCCAGCAGGTCCAGGGCGAACACTGAAGCTTTCTTT; CDR3 protein: CASRSRANTEAFF
V gene: TRBV7-2; J gene: TRBJ1-3; D gene: NA; clone size: once; CDR3 DNA: TGTGCCAGCAGCTTACGAGGCTACTCTGGAAACACCATATATTTT; CDR3 protein: CASSLRGYSGNTIYF
V gene: TRBV7-9; J gene: TRBJ2-7; D gene: TRBD1; clone size: NA; CDR3 DNA: TGTGCCAGCAGCTTACCGGGACAGGGGGGTACCGAGCAGTACTTC; CDR3 protein: CASSLPGQGGTEQYF
V gene: TRBV27; J gene: TRBJ2-1; D gene: NA; clone size: many; CDR3 DNA: TGTGCCAGCAGAAAAGGTTCTAACTCCTACAATGAGCAGTTCTTC; CDR3 protein: CASRKGSNSYNEQFF
V gene: TRBV12-3/TRBV12-4; J gene: TRBJ1-1; D gene: NA; clone size: many; CDR3 DNA: TGTGCCAGCACTATAGACAGGCATGGGATTGAAGCTTTCTTT; CDR3 protein: CASTIDRHGIEAFF
V gene: TRBV6-1; J gene: TRBJ1-1; D gene: NA; clone size: few; CDR3 DNA: TGTGCCACCAAGGAGGGCCGCGGGACTGAAGCTTTCTTT; CDR3 protein: CATKEGRGTEAFF
V gene: TRBV11-2; J gene: TRBJ1-1; D gene: NA; clone size: many; CDR3 DNA: TGTGCCAGCAGCTTAGATCAAGGAGGGCAAACTGAAGCTTTCTTT; CDR3 protein: CASSLDQGGQTEAFF
V gene: TRBV12-3/TRBV12-4; J gene: TRBJ1-5; D gene: NA; clone size: NA; CDR3 DNA: TGTGCCAGCACTCAGGGGAGGGGACTAAGGCAGCCCCAGCATTTT; CDR3 protein: CASTQGRGLRQPQHF
V gene: TRBV28; J gene: TRBJ1-1; D gene: NA; clone size: NA; CDR3 DNA: TGTGCCAGCAGTTTAGCAGGGAGTGAAGCTTTCTTT; CDR3 protein: CASSLAGSEAFF
V gene: TRBV6-1; J gene: TRBJ1-1; D gene: NA; clone size: many; CDR3 DNA: TGTGCCAGCAGGGCCGGAACGGGGAACACTGAAGCTTTCTTT; CDR3 protein: CASRAGTGNTEAFF
V gene: TRBV27; J gene: TRBJ2-3; D gene: TRBD1; clone size: many; CDR3 DNA: TGTGCCAGCGCCGAGACAGGGTTTTACACAGATACGCAGTATTTT; CDR3 protein: CASAETGFYTDTQYF
V gene: TRBV7-9; J gene: TRBJ2-1; D gene: NA; clone size: few; CDR3 DNA: TGTGCCAGCAGCCCCCCCGTTAAGTATGAGCAGTTCTTC; CDR3 protein: CASSPPVKYEQFF
V gene: TRBV10-3; J gene: TRBJ1-2; D gene: NA; clone size: few; CDR3 DNA: TGTGCCACGTCCCGTGGGGATCTGAACTATGGCTACACCTTC; CDR3 protein: CATSRGDLNYGYTF
V gene: TRBV20-1; J gene: TRBJ1-5; D gene: NA; clone size: NA; CDR3 DNA: TGCAGTGTGAACAGGGTCGGGAGCAATCAGCCCCAGCATTTT; CDR3 protein: CSVNRVGSNQPQHF
V gene: TRBV4-2; J gene: TRBJ2-2; D gene: TRBD1; clone size: many; CDR3 DNA: TGTGCCAGCAGCCCCGGGACAGGGCACACCGGGGAGCTGTTTTTT; CDR3 protein: CASSPGTGHTGELFF
V gene: TRBV10-3; J gene: TRBJ2-1; D gene: TRBD2; clone size: few; CDR3 DNA: TGTGCCATCAGTGAGTCTGGCGGCGGGGGGACCCCCTACAATGAGCAGTTCTTC; CDR3 protein: CAISESGGGGTPYNEQFF
V gene: TRBV6-1; J gene: TRBJ2-2; D gene: NA; clone size: few; CDR3 DNA: TGTGCCAGCAGCCCTGGTAGTGGGACGGGGCTGTTTTTT; CDR3 protein: CASSPGSGTGLFF
V gene: TRBV6-4; J gene: TRBJ2-1; D gene: TRBD2; clone size: many; CDR3 DNA: TGTGCCAGCAGTGTAGCAGCGGGGGGAGGGAATGAGCAGTTCTTC; CDR3 protein: CASSVAAGGGNEQFF
V gene: TRBV6-1; J gene: TRBJ1-5; D gene: NA; clone size: few; CDR3 DNA: TGTGCCATCACAAGTGAGAGAAATCAGCCCCAGCATTTT; CDR3 protein: CAITSERNQPQHF